The T cell receptor beta chain described here comes from a study of T-cell memory formation after mild COVID-19. Study context: TCR clusters were mostly confined to one donor each.

Comments on this clonotype: Its antigen is currently unknown.

Study-level results: The authors did not confirm SARS-CoV-2 specificity of second-wave clones peaking day 37.

TCRdb reprocessed the 5' RACE reads with MiXCR, giving one entry per CDR3 protein. Seen here are approximately 450,000 distinct CDR3 sequences, roughly 20% observed once, and the top ten hold 10% to 15%. This TCR was recovered from an adult woman who had mild COVID-19 (a few samples of this study predate the infection). Cell type and time point are not known. Sequencing was done on a sample of PBMCs or a T cell subset sorted from them (not recorded which).

CDR3 sequence (DNA): TGTGCCAGCAGCTGGGCCGGCGACAATGAGCAGTTCTTC. Translation gives CASSWAGDNEQFF. The genes are TRBV7-6 and TRBJ2-1; no reliable D call. V lost 4 bases and J 5 bases, leaving 9 bases between the germline ends. The CDR3 is 13 residues long. The germline V gene encodes CDR1 SGHVS and CDR2 FNYEAQ.